This T cell receptor beta chain appears in the sequencing data of a study of CD8+ T cells in alopecia areata. Study background: At a dose of 5 to 10 mg twice daily, oral tofacitinib was given to treated patients. After 6 to 18 months of tofacitinib, follow-up continued 6 months off drug.

After isolation, RNA underwent reverse transcription to generate cDNA as the sequencing template. Profiling relied on immunoSEQ multiplex PCR, and the TCRdb table lists in-frame clones only, not all of them. The data show around 98,000 clones, with roughly two fifths seen just once and roughly 0.79% held by the top ten. The investigators collected lesional scalp punch biopsies and peripheral blood from alopecia areata patients. The germline V gene has CDR1 MGHRA and CDR2 YSYEKL. CDR3 length: 16 amino acids. V lost 6 bases and J 0 bases, leaving 12 bases between the germline ends. The chain links TRBV4-1 to TRBJ2-6, with D tentatively TRBD2 (6 bases). This receptor was identified in a human donor with alopecia areata. Sequenced: CD4+ T cells sorted from blood. The CDR3 loop reads CASRAGYSSGANVLTF. As DNA, the CDR3 is TGCGCCAGCAGGGCGGGGTATAGCTCTGGGGCCAACGTCCTGACTTTC.